This TCR beta chain stems from a study of blood T cell repertoires in COVID-19 (dated by TCRdb to the early 2020s). Background on the whole study: Samples from collaborators originated in the United States, Italy and Spain and spanned both the acute and convalescent phases of COVID-19. The material from the prospective study consisted of cDNA or gDNA derived from T cells, B-cell-depleted T cells, or PBMCs. Deeply sampled blood TCRbeta repertoires from subjects exposed to, actively infected with, or recovered from COVID-19 were included in the dataset. The repertoires were released in a freely available public database meant as a resource for research on the immune response to SARS-CoV-2. Samples were obtained from the ongoing ImmuneRACE study (first 160 participants) and from 1,000 to 1,500 subjects provided by 6 global collaborators. The sample metadata nearly always contained a de-identified subject ID, COVID-19 status, age in years and sex. Where HLA class I and class II types were available, the types were taken from metadata supplied by the sample provider, not from assay-based typing.

Its CDR3 holds 13 amino acids, cysteine through phenylalanine. Only CDR3 DNA is held: 39 bases, read in frame from base 1. The germline V gene (reference sequence) specifies LGHDT as CDR1 and YNNKEL as CDR2. The V end loses 1 base and the J end loses 3 bases, and a stretch of 7 bases separates them. Samples from volunteer blood donors who had recovered from COVID-19 were contributed by a second Seattle source. Collaborating institutions collected whole blood in K2EDTA tubes following their own protocols. For TCRbeta analysis, collaborators shipped samples as frozen whole blood, isolated PBMCs, or DNA extracted from either of those sample types. TCRbeta CDR3 regions were amplified from genomic DNA using the immunoSEQ Assay, a bias-controlled multiplex PCR. In the original analysis: The number of nucleated cells in each sample was estimated from the amplification of reference gene primers within the assay. Sequence reads were collapsed and filtered to measure the absolute abundance of every unique TCRbeta CDR3 rearrangement. For each sample, productive Simpson clonality was calculated as the square root of Simpson's diversity index across productive rearrangements. TCRdb stores this immuneACCESS table with in-frame sequences only. Part of the clones is absent; in the studies checked, under half of the shortfall reflects unresolved V genes, and no reason is known for the rest. V and J calls and clone size come straight from that table; D and trimming were deduced from the DNA. For this sample the table gives roughly 150,000 clones, of which around 89% were detected only once. Of the sample, over 2% is held by the ten largest clones.

Points on this clone: Its antigen remains unidentified. It has no much larger one-base neighbor in the sample; base qualities were not kept.

Points the paper makes about the study in general: Clinical and demographic metadata were provided uncurated, with the amount varying by source and participant.

The chain was built from TRBV3-1 (or the pseudogene TRBV3-2) and TRBJ2-7; the D gene identity is not certain. Specimen: peripheral blood. The receptor was derived from a man aged 45-65 years who had recovered from COVID-19. For the CDR3, the sequence is CASSQVDNYEQYF. The DNA reads as follows: TGTGCCAGCAGCCAAGTAGACAACTACGAGCAGTACTTC.